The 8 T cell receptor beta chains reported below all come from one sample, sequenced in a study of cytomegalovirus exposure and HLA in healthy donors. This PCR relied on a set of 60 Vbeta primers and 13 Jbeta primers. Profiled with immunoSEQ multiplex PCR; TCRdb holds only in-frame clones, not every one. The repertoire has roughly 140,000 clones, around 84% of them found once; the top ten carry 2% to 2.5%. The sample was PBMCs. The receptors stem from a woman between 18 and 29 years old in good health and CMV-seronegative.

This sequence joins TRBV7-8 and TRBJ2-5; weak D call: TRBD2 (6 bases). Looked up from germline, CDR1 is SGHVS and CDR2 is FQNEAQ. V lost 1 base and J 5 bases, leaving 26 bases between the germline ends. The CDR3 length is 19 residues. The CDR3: CASSLEGLGDRRVGETQYF. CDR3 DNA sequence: TGTGCCAGCAGCTTAGAGGGTCTAGGGGATCGGAGGGTCGGGGAGACCCAGTACTTC. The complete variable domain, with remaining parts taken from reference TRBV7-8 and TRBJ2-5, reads GAGVSQSPRYKVAKRGQDVALRCDPISGHVSLFWYQQALGQGPEFLTYFQNEAQLDKSGLPSDRFFAERPEGSVSTLKIQRTQQEDSAVYLCASSLEGLGDRRVGETQYFGPGTRLLVL.

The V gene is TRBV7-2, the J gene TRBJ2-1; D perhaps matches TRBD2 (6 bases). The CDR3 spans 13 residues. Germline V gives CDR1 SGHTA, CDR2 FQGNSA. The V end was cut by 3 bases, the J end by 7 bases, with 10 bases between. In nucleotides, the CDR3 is TGTGCCAGCAGCTTCCTCGGGGGTAATGAGCAGTTCTTC. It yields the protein CASSFLGGNEQFF.

The DNA for the CDR3 is TGTGCCTGGAGGGGCGCGGCGGGCTATGGCTACACCTTC. Residues: CAWRGAAGYGYTF. The chain uses TRBV30 and TRBJ1-2; no definite D call. The CDR3 has 13 residues. The germline V and J ends were trimmed by 3 bases and 4 bases, with 12 bases remaining between them. Germline CDR1 reads GTSNPN; CDR2 reads SVGIG (reference sequence).

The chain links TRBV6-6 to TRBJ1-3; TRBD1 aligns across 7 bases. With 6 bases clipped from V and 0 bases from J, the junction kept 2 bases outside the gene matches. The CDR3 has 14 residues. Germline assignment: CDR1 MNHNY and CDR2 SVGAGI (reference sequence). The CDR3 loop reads CASRQGVSGNTIYF. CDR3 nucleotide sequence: TGTGCCAGCAGGCAGGGGGTCTCTGGAAACACCATATATTTT.

The CDR3 bases are TGTGCCATCAGCGAGGGCGGGTTGGGCAATCAGCCCCAGCATTTT. Translating it yields CAISEGGLGNQPQHF. The rearrangement links TRBV10-3 to TRBJ1-5; D unclear. V was pared by 6 bases and J by 2 bases, with 14 bases between. From germline, CDR1 is ENHRY and CDR2 SYGVKD. CDR3 length equals 15 residues.

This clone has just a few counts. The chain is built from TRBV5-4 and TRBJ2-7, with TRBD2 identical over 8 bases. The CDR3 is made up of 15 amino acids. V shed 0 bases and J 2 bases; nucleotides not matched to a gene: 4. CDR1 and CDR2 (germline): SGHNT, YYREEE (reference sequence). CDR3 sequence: CASSLGLASAYEQYF. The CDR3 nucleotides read TGTGCCAGCAGCTTGGGACTAGCGTCAGCCTACGAGCAGTACTTC.

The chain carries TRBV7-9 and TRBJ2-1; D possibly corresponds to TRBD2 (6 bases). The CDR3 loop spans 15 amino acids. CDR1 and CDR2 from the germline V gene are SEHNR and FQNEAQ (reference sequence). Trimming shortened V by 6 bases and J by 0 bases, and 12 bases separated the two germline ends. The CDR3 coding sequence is TGTGCCAGCAGTTTAAGCGGGCCCTCCTACAATGAGCAGTTCTTC. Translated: CASSLSGPSYNEQFF.

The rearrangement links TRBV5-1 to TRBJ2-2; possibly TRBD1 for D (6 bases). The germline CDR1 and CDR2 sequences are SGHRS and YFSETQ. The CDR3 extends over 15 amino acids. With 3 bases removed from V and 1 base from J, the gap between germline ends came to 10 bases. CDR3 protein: CASSSTGQNTGELFF. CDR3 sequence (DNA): TGCGCCAGCAGCTCTACGGGACAGAACACCGGGGAGCTGTTTTTT.